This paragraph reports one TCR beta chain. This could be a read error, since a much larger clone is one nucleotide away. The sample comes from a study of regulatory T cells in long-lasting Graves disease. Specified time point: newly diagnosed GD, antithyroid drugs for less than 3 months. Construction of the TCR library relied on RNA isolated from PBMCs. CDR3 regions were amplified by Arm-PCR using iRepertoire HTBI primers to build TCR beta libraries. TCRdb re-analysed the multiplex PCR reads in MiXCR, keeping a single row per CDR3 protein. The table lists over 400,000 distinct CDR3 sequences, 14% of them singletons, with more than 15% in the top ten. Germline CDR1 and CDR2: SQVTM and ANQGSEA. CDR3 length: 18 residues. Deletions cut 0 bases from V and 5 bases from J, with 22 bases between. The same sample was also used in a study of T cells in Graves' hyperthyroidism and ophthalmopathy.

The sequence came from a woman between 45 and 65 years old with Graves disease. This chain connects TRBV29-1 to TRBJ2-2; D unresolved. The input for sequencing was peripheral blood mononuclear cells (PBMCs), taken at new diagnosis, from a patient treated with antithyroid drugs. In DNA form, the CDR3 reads TGCAGCGTTGAAGATAACCCGGGTGTGGCGTCGAGGACCGGGGAGCTGTTTTTT. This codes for CSVEDNPGVASRTGELFF.